This T cell receptor beta chain came from a study of T cell repertoires in aging, cancer and after chemotherapy. Multiplex touch-down PCR with TRB-A/B primers amplified rearranged V-D-J TRB sequences. TCRdb passed the multiplex PCR reads through MiXCR, listing each CDR3 protein once. The sample yields approximately 6,700 distinct CDR3 sequences, approximately 22% seen once. This clonotype qualifies as medium-sized. The V end was cut by 5 bases, the J end by 6 bases, with 14 bases between. CDR1 SGHVS and CDR2 FNYEAQ come from the germline V gene. CDR3 length: 13 residues. TCR beta rearrangements were amplified from peripheral blood genomic DNA.

The sample was blood. The sequence was obtained from a human donor with a blood cancer. V and J are TRBV7-6 and TRBJ2-7, with a possible D match to TRBD1 (6 bases). CDR3 residues: CASSPFPGVEQYF. The CDR3, as DNA: TGTGCCAGCAGCCCGTTTCCAGGGGTCGAGCAGTACTTC.